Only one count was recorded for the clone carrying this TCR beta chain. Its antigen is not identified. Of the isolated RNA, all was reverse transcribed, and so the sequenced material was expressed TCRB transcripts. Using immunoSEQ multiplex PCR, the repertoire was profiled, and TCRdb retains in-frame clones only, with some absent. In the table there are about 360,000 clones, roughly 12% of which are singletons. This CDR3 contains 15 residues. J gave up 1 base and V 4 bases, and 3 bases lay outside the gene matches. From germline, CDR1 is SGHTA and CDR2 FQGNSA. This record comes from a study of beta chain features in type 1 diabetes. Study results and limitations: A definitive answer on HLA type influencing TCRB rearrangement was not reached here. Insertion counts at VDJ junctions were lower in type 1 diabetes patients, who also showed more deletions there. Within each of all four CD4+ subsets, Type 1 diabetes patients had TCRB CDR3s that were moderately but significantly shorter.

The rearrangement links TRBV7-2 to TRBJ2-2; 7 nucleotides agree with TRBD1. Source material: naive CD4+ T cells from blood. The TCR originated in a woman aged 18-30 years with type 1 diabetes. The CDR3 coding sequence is TGTGCCAGCAGCTGGGGACAGTTGAACACCGGGGAGCTGTTTTTT. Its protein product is CASSWGQLNTGELFF.